The 5 T cell receptor beta chains below come from one sample, sequenced in a study of cytomegalovirus exposure and HLA in healthy donors. It was with 60 Vbeta and 13 Jbeta primers that the PCR ran. The repertoire was sequenced with immunoSEQ multiplex PCR; TCRdb's copy has only in-frame clones and lacks some. The table includes approximately 190,000 clones, 82% detected once. The material sequenced was PBMCs. These receptors were taken from a woman in her late teens or twenties in good health and CMV-seronegative.

This sequence joins TRBV7-8 and TRBJ1-5; TRBD1 matches 9 bases. CDR3 length equals 16 residues. The J segment lost 7 bases and the V segment lost 5 bases, leaving 12 bases of the junction unmatched. Germline lookup yields CDR1 SGHVS and CDR2 FQNEAQ. The CDR3 DNA follows: TGTGCCAGCAGCGCCTCGACAGGGGGAGGCTACCAGCCCCAGCATTTT. The encoded protein is CASSASTGGGYQPQHF.

This clone was recorded once. The chain is built from TRBV5-1 and TRBJ2-7; 7 bases are a match to TRBD1. CDR1 SGHRS and CDR2 YFSETQ come from the germline V gene. This CDR3 has 15 amino acids. Germline trimming cut 2 bases from V and 2 bases from J; bases unmatched to any gene: 7. In DNA form, the CDR3 reads TGCGCCAGCAGCTTCCTTCCGGACAGGACCTACGAGCAGTACTTC. It yields the protein CASSFLPDRTYEQYF.

The rearrangement uses TRBV27 and TRBJ2-1, with D possibly being TRBD2 (6 bases). Germline assignment: CDR1 MNHEY and CDR2 SMNVEV (reference sequence). The CDR3 is 17 amino acids. V gave up 8 bases and J gave up 0 bases, with 20 bases separating them. The CDR3 region is CASAPGSGVSSYNEQFF. CDR3 coding DNA: TGTGCCAGCGCCCCAGGGTCGGGGGTTAGCTCCTACAATGAGCAGTTCTTC.

This sequence joins TRBV10-2 and TRBJ2-1; 11 positions agree with TRBD2. Germline lookup yields CDR1 WSHSY and CDR2 SAAADI. CDR3 length: 18 residues. With 1 base clipped from V and 7 bases from J, the junction kept 12 bases outside the gene matches. CDR3 DNA sequence: TGCGCCAGCAGTGAGTGGCTAGCGGGGGGCCGGGGAAGAAATGAGCAGTTCTTC. It yields the protein CASSEWLAGGRGRNEQFF.

The chain uses TRBV7-2 and TRBJ2-7, with D possibly matching TRBD2 (5 bases). The V end lost 8 bases, the J end lost 4 bases, and 18 bases lay between the germline ends. The germline V gene has CDR1 SGHTA and CDR2 FQGNSA. The CDR3 sequence is 14 residues long. The CDR3 loop is CASAKSNGVYEQYF. CDR3 in DNA: TGTGCCAGCGCGAAATCAAACGGGGTTTACGAGCAGTACTTC.